Listed below are T cell receptor beta chains from one sample, sequenced in a study of CD8 T cells in ankylosing spondylitis. TCRdb processed the 5' RACE reads anew with MiXCR; each CDR3 protein has one entry. The repertoire holds about 130,000 distinct CDR3 sequences, with 15% to 20% as singletons. The sample was blood, either unsorted or a sorted T cell fraction (not recorded which). The receptors were gathered from a male donor with ankylosing spondylitis. Both conserved end residues are part of each CDR3.

TRBJ2-1	12	TRBV27	CATVKAGDGLFF
TRBJ2-7	16	TRBV9	CASSGRRPGGPYEQYF
TRBJ2-3	15	TRBV4-2	CASSHLAGEADTQYF
TRBJ1-1	13	TRBV9	CASSPPVSVEAFF
TRBJ2-7	13	TRBV7-9	CASSLVPSYEQYF
TRBJ2-3	15	TRBV5-5	CASSLVGGSSDTQYF
TRBJ1-2	17	TRBV20-1	CCASALVSETGKYGYTF
TRBJ1-2	12	TRBV27	CASRGPNYGCTF
TRBJ1-1	13	TRBV27	CASRSSYSTEAFF
TRBJ1-3	17	TRBV5-1	CASSLDLDRVSGNTIYF
TRBJ1-2	13	TRBV20-1	CSVHWVGSNGYTF
TRBJ1-1	13	TRBV4-1	CASSQGGNTEAFF
TRBJ1-2	15	TRBV27	CASSSSTGRDYGYTF
TRBJ2-1	13	TRBV7-2	CASSLALGNEQFF
TRBJ2-5	15	TRBV7-6	CASSRTLAQIQTQYF
TRBJ1-1	14	TRBV28	CASSLARDYTEAFF
TRBJ2-2	12	TRBV27	CASSGGAGELFF
TRBJ2-7	13	TRBV27	CASRISGYYEQYF
TRBJ2-1	15	TRBV28	CASSLRETSYNEQFF
TRBJ2-7	14	TRBV29-1	CSVWLEGAVHEQYF
TRBJ2-2	11	TRBV9	CASSNVGELFF
TRBJ2-7	14	TRBV5-1	CASSPDLIGAEQYF
TRBJ2-7	15	TRBV3-1	CASSLDRGTTYEQYF
TRBJ2-5	15	TRBV5-1	CASSSGTSDWETQYF
TRBJ2-1	16	TRBV9	CASSAYPDRFAGGEFF
TRBJ2-6	14	TRBV7-9	CASSSTSGANVLTF
TRBJ2-7	16	TRBV5-1	CASSFNRDRGSYEQYF
TRBJ2-7	15	TRBV6-1	CASSRVGGGGYEQYF
TRBJ2-6	17	TRBV7-9	CASSSSPGGDGANVLTF
TRBJ2-1	13	TRBV7-9	CASSLVAGNEQFF
TRBJ2-7	13	TRBV19	CASSIYARYEQYF
TRBJ1-2	17	TRBV29-1	CSVELGQGLFINYGYTF
TRBJ2-7	13	TRBV7-9	CASSPDRLYEQYF
TRBJ2-7	16	TRBV12-3/TRBV12-4	CASSLGGGRLVYEQYF
TRBJ2-1	20	TRBV2	CASLGVPVVAGAGSYNEQFF
TRBJ2-3	13	TRBV12-3/TRBV12-4	CASSFNPMGTQYF
TRBJ2-7	15	TRBV7-2	CASSPPGGQFYEQYF
TRBJ2-3	16	TRBV19	CATNPRDWISTDTQYF
TRBJ1-5	17	TRBV6-1	CASSNTLRDGLNQPQHF
TRBJ2-1	16	TRBV11-2	CASSLEFLAGDNEQFF
TRBJ2-7	13	TRBV28	CASSRTGSHEQYF
TRBJ2-1	16	TRBV11-2	CASSPSAGALNHEQFF